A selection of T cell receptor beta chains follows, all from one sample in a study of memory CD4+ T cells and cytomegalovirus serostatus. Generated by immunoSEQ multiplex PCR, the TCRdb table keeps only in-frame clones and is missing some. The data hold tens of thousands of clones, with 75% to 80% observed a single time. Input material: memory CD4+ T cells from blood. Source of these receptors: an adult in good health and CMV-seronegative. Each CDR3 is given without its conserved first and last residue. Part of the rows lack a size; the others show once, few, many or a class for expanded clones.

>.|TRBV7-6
ASSLVPTSNEQF
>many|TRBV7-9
ASSLGRPEDENGYT
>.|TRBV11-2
ASSLGVRGGKN
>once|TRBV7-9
ASSTAQGTGELF
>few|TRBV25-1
ASSEGAVLGGYT
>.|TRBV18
ASSPAGGETGTYEQY
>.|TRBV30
AWSAQGGLETQY
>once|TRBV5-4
ASSLGQRGDTQY
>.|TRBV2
ASSEVAGVLGNSPLH
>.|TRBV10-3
AISGTGSSNQPQH
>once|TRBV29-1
SVARPGTSYEQY
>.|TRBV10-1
ASSESYRGHEQY
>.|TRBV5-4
ASGREQDTQY
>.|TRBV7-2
ASSLEFANYGYT
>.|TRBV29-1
SVAGSREQY
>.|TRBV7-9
ASSQTGAETQY
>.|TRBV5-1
ASSLSTGSSQPQH
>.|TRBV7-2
ASSPAYEQY
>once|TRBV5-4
ASSPGQGEAYEQY
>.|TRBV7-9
ASSLAGASNQPQH
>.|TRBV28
ASSLPGQGALIYGYT
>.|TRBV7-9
ASSLVGEWNEQF
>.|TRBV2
ASSVRGEQY
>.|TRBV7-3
ASSFDWGREQF
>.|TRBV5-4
ASSRDRREGNS
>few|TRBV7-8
ASSLDLGSGYT
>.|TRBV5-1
ASSLEGGEGQPQH
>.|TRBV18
ASSLDRTYEQY
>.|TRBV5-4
ASSLAGRAIDYGYT
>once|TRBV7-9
ASSGQAIG
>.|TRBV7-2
ASSQTHVGYGGYT
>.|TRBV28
ASKKGTGNYGYT
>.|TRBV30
AARKTWQGSSGANVLT
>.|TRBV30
AWSVGYSGNTIY
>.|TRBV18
ASSPPSANYGYT
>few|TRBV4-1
ASSQDSGLFTDTQY
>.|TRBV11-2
ASSPMDRAYYGYT
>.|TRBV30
AWRTSGGFYEQY
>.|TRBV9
ASSVYGGTVNTGELF
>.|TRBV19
ASTAGPRWVDYGYT
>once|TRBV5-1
ASSKDLNTEAF